Here is one TCR beta chain with its context. Its antigen is unknown. Time point reported: patch test 3, about 24 weeks after DPC sensitization. Indicated treatment: therapeutic diphenylcyclopropenone sensitization with weekly scalp DPC. This CDR3 spans 9 amino acids. Germline V gene sequence: CDR1 SQVTM, CDR2 ANQGSEA. Trimming shortened V by 6 bases and J by 5 bases, and 4 bases separated the two germline ends. The entry originates in a study of human T cells and chemical hapten exposure. Whole-study context: Researchers reported sensitizing an approximately 2 cm by approximately 2 cm upper inner arm skin site with 2% DPC.

Study-wide points: A positive correlation with patch test score was shown by PT1 expanded TCR counts.

TCRdb recomputed calls from the RACE reads with MiXCR, one row per CDR3 protein. The sample lists over 75,000 distinct CDR3 sequences; 11% were seen once. The source is a woman younger than 45 with alopecia areata. Some clones in this sample may be carry-over from other donors' samples. The sequenced sample was whole blood, obtained in connection with sensitization to the hapten diphenylcyclopropenone (DPC). The chain has TRBV29-1 and TRBJ1-1; the D is unclear. CDR3 DNA: TGCAGCGTCCCAACTGAAGCTTTCTTT. Amino acid sequence: CSVPTEAFF.